Sequencing of this TCR beta chain was carried out in a study of blood T cell repertoires in COVID-19. Study as a whole: T cells, B-cell-depleted T cells, or PBMCs supplied cDNA or gDNA.

CDR1 is LGHNA and CDR2 is YNFKEQ in the germline V gene. The CDR3 has 12 amino acids. Trimming took 2 bases from V and 8 from J, leaving 9 bases between them. Methods used by the authors: Counts of nucleated cells, estimated from reference gene primer amplification, were obtained. Sequencing was performed with immunoSEQ multiplex PCR; in TCRdb, only in-frame clones are kept and a portion is missing. The DNA was the basis for D and trimming; V, J and clone size are from that table. The sample has approximately 150,000 clones, 85% to 90% seen once; the top ten hold approximately 3%. Sequenced material: peripheral blood. The TCR was taken from a woman in her sixties with active COVID-19. The genes are TRBV4-2 and TRBJ1-1; D gene ambiguous. DNA for the CDR3: TGTGCCAGCAGCCAATCTCGGGAAGAAGCTTTCTTT. Amino acid sequence: CASSQSREEAFF.